This T cell receptor beta chain was sequenced for a study of shared clonotypes between healthy human individuals. Study conclusions and caveats: Across subsets, estimated richness was generally greater for naive than for memory populations. Measured sharing among donors was expected to vary with sequencing depth.

In the case of this clone: The target antigen is unknown.

The CDR3 totals 15 residues. Germline V gives CDR1 ENHRY, CDR2 SYGVKD. With 4 bases removed from V and 0 bases from J, the gap between germline ends came to 12 bases. Positive CCR7 selection of CD45RO-negative cells yielded the naive CD8 cells, and terminally differentiated effector memory CD45RA+ cells were excluded. The donors, healthy adults who were HIV-negative, had experienced no recent acute infections or vaccinations. In replicate PCRs of sorted subsets, around 200 ng DNA, tens of thousands of T cell genomes, was used. Data came from immunoSEQ multiplex PCR; TCRdb stores just in-frame clones and leaves some out. This sample has about 2.1 million clones, with 93% found just once.

The J gene is TRBJ1-2, the V gene TRBV10-3; D is uncertain. The clonotype originates from a man between 18 and 29 years old in good health. Some clones in this sample may be carry-over from other donors' samples. Specimen: naive CD8+ T cells from PBMCs. The CDR3 region has the DNA TGTGCCATCAGTGGTTTCGAAACGGCTAACTATGGCTACACCTTC. It specifies CAISGFETANYGYTF.